This T cell receptor beta chain was captured in a study of blood T cell repertoires in COVID-19. Per the original data handling: Reference gene primers were amplified, and this amplification served to estimate nucleated cell counts. Libraries were prepared by immunoSEQ multiplex PCR; TCRdb keeps only in-frame clonotypes and omits some of them. V, J and clone size were drawn from that table, and D and trimming were deduced from the DNA. The table records about 270,000 clones, roughly 86% of them present only once. V gave up 5 bases and J gave up 2 bases; unmatched junction bases: 9. CDR3 size: 16 residues. From germline, CDR1 is SGHNT and CDR2 YENEEA.

The TCR comes from an elderly woman with COVID-19, enrolled during active disease. This rearrangement joins TRBV11-3 to TRBJ2-5; 9 nucleotides line up with TRBD1. The sequencing sample was made of peripheral blood. In DNA form, the CDR3 reads TGTGCCAGCAGCCCGGGGGGACAGGGCACTCAAGAGACCCAGTACTTC. Its protein product is CASSPGGQGTQETQYF. The full variable domain, with the rest looked up from reference TRBV11-3 and TRBJ2-5, is EAGVVQSPRYKIIEKKQPVAFWCNPISGHNTLYWYLQNLGQGPELLIRYENEEAVDDSQLPKDRFSAERLKGVDSTLKIQPAELGDSAVYLCASSPGGQGTQETQYFGPGTRLLVL.